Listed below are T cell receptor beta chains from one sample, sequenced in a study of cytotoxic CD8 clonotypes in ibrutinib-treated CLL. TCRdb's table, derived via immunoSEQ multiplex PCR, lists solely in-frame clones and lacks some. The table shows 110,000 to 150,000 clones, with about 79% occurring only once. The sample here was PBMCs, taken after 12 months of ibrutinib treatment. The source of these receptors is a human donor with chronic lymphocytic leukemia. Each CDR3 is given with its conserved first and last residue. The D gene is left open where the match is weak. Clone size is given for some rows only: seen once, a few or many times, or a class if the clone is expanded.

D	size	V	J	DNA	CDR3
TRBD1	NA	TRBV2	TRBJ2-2	TGTGCCAGCAGCACGGGACAGACGTTCACCGGGGAGCTGTTTTTT	CASSTGQTFTGELFF
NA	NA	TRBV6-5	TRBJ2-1	TGTGCCAGCAGACCAGGCGGCGGGACTCGAAATGAGCAGTTCTTC	CASRPGGGTRNEQFF
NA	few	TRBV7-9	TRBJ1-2	TGTGCCAGCCAAGTGGACAGCCTAGGAGGGGGCTACACCTTC	CASQVDSLGGGYTF
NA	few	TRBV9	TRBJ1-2	TGTGCCAGCAGCGTATCCGGGACACTCTATGGCTACACCTTC	CASSVSGTLYGYTF
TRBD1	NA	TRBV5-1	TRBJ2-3	TGCGCCAGCAGCTTGGTTGGGACAGGGGGAGATACGCAGTATTTT	CASSLVGTGGDTQYF
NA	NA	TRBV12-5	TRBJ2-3	TGTGCTAGTGGTTCGTTCACAGATACGCAGTATTTT	CASGSFTDTQYF
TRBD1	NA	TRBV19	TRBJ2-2	TGTGCCAGTACTTCCCGACAGGGTAGTTTCCCCGGGGAGCTGTTTTTT	CASTSRQGSFPGELFF
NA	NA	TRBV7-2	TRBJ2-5	TGTGCCAGCAGCCTCAGCGCCGGAGAGACCCAGTACTTC	CASSLSAGETQYF
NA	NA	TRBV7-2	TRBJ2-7	TGTGCCAGCAGAAGAGGGGGGTACGAGCAGTACTTC	CASRRGGYEQYF
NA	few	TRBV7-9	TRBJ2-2	TGTGCCAGCAGCCCCCGCGGGGGCATTAACACCGGGGAGCTGTTTTTT	CASSPRGGINTGELFF
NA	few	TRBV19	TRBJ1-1	TGTGCCAGCATGAGGGCCCTCGGGGTAGCTTTCTTT	CASMRALGVAFF
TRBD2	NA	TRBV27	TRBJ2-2	TGTGCCAGCAGAAAAGCGGGGATGAACACCGGGGAGCTGTTTTTT	CASRKAGMNTGELFF
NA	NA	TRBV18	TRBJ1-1	TGTGCCAGCTCACCTATGTTAGGGGGGCTGGTTACTGAAGCTTTCTTT	CASSPMLGGLVTEAFF
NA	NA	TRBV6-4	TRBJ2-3	TGTGCCAGGCATAGCACAGATACGCAGTATTTT	CARHSTDTQYF
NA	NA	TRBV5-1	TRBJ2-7	TGCGCCAGCAGCTTGGAGGGGCAGGAGCAGTACTTC	CASSLEGQEQYF
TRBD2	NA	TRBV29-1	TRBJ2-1	TGCAGCGTCCAGACTAGCGGGATGGAGGGAGAGCAGTTCTTC	CSVQTSGMEGEQFF
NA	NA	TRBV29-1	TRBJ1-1	TGCAGCGTTCTACGTATAAACACTGAAGCTTTCTTT	CSVLRINTEAFF
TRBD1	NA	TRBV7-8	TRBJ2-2	TGTGCCAGCAGCACGTCGGGAAAGGGACAGGAGAACACCGGGGAGCTGTTTTTT	CASSTSGKGQENTGELFF
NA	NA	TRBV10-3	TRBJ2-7	TGTGCCATCAGTGAAAGGACGACCTGGGACGAGCAGTACTTC	CAISERTTWDEQYF
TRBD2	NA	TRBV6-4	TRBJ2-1	TGTGCCAGCAGTGACTCGCCTAGCGGGAGGAAGGATGAGCAGTTCTTC	CASSDSPSGRKDEQFF
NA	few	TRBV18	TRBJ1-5	TGTGCCAGCTCACCAGGGGCCGACGGGGCAGGTCAGCCCCAGCATTTT	CASSPGADGAGQPQHF
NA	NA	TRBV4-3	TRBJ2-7	TGCGCCAGCAGCCAAGATAAACAGGCGACCTACGAGCAGTACTTC	CASSQDKQATYEQYF
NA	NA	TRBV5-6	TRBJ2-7	TGTGCCAGCAGCCACCGTCGGAGCTACGAGCAGTACTTC	CASSHRRSYEQYF
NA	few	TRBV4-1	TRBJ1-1	TGCGCCAGCAGCCTACCTATACATTCTCCTGGGAGAGAATATGAAGCTTTCTTT	CASSLPIHSPGREYEAFF
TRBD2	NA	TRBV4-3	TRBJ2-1	TGCGCCAGCAGCCGTACGAGCGGGGGGATGTTGGAGACATACAACAATGAGCAGTTCTTC	CASSRTSGGMLETYNNEQFF
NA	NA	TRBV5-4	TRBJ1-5	TGTGCCAGCAGCTTCCTGGGGTCAGGGAATCAGCCCCAGCATTTT	CASSFLGSGNQPQHF